This T cell receptor (beta chain) was identified during a study of shared T cell receptors in the human thymus. Data came from immunoSEQ multiplex PCR; TCRdb stores just in-frame clones and leaves some out. The sample consists of 720,000 or so clones, approximately 85% of them appearing once. The sample was also reused in another study, on human thymus T cells. From that report: During corrective heart surgery, resections were taken, and the thymus tissue came from them. Within thymic and blood repertoires, V and J gene usage appeared to be biased. Unrelated individuals reportedly shared highly overlapping thymic TCR repertoires.

The sequenced sample was thymocytes. This clonotype was obtained from a girl in the first two years of life with a congenital heart defect.

The CDR3 bases are TGTGCCATCGGCGTTGTAGGAGGGGAGAACACTGAAGCTTTCTTT. The encoded protein is CAIGVVGGENTEAFF. This rearrangement joins TRBV10-3 to TRBJ1-1; TRBD1 might be the D (5 bases). CDR1 ENHRY and CDR2 SYGVKD come from the germline V gene. This CDR3 contains 15 residues. V was cut by 8 bases and J by 1 base, with 17 bases left in between.